This TCR beta chain stems from a study of cytomegalovirus exposure and HLA in healthy donors. Whole-study results and caveats: The study put 150 or so TCR beta chains on its list as cytomegalovirus-associated. It was reported that the classifier diagnosed cytomegalovirus status with high specificity and sensitivity in both the original and validation cohorts. In an earlier analysis, in roughly 600 donors, most V segments appeared productive either ~87% or ~30% of the time.

The PCR had 60 Vbeta and 13 Jbeta primers. Original processing methods: In a later analysis, the count reached about 75 million unique TCR beta chains, with 9 million to 11 million shared. The method was immunoSEQ multiplex PCR; TCRdb's version includes in-frame clones alone and lacks a portion of them. Clone size and the V and J calls come from that table; the DNA yielded D and trimming. The table shows 130,000 or so clones, with roughly 72% occurring only once. Concerning this clone: Its target is not known.

The source is a man aged 35 to 55 in good health and CMV-seronegative. Sequences were obtained from PBMCs.

The DNA for the CDR3 is TGTGCCAGCAGTCCCCGGACTAGCGGATCCTACAATGAGCAGTTCTTC. Its translation is CASSPRTSGSYNEQFF. The chain uses TRBV28 and TRBJ2-1; TRBD2 agrees at 10 bases. The CDR3 loop spans 16 amino acids. Germline CDR1 is MDHEN and CDR2 is SYDVKM. The J segment lost 1 base and the V segment lost 5 bases, leaving 5 bases of the junction unmatched.